A single sample is the source of the 5 T cell receptor beta chains below, sequenced in a study of blood T cell repertoires in COVID-19. TCRdb's table, derived via immunoSEQ multiplex PCR, lists solely in-frame clones and lacks some. The table includes about 210,000 clones, more than 75% detected once. The material sequenced was peripheral blood. These receptors were collected from a woman in her 70s with COVID-19, enrolled during active disease.

This sequence joins TRBV30 and TRBJ2-2; TRBD2 is a possible D gene (5 bases). CDR3 length: 15 amino acids. Germline CDR1 is GTSNPN and CDR2 is SVGIG (reference sequence). V was clipped by 2 bases and J by 5 bases, with 15 bases between them. The CDR3 reads CAWSSRVRGTGELFF. Here the CDR3 DNA reads TGTGCCTGGAGTTCGCGGGTTCGGGGTACCGGGGAGCTGTTTTTT.

This chain connects TRBV7-2 to TRBJ1-3; no reliable D call. Between the trimmed V and J ends, which lost 5 bases and 0 bases, there was a span of 8 bases. This CDR3 is 14 amino acids long. Germline V lookup: CDR1 SGHTA, CDR2 FQGNSA. CDR3 amino acids: CASSTDRSGNTIYF. CDR3 DNA: TGTGCCAGCAGCACTGATCGCTCTGGAAACACCATATATTTT.

The rearrangement links TRBV7-3 to TRBJ1-5, with TRBD1 identical over 11 bases. V lost 5 bases, J lost 4 bases, and 4 bases stayed unmatched. This CDR3 is built from 15 residues. Germline lookup yields CDR1 SGHTA and CDR2 FQGTGA. The CDR3 bases are TGTGCCAGCAGCGCGGACAGGGGGCCAAATCAGCCCCAGCATTTT. It encodes CASSADRGPNQPQHF.

V gene TRBV27 combines with J gene TRBJ2-7; TRBD2 matches 7 bases. The germline gives CDR1 MNHEY, CDR2 SMNVEV (reference sequence). The CDR3 runs to 15 residues. The V segment lost 2 bases and the J segment 3 bases; nucleotides outside the gene matches: 7. The CDR3 reads CASSLKWGGSYEQYF. CDR3 DNA sequence: TGTGCCAGCAGTTTAAAGTGGGGGGGAAGCTACGAGCAGTACTTC.

The chain employs TRBV7-8 and TRBJ1-1; the D gene is possibly TRBD1 (5 bases). The CDR3 has 14 residues. V was pared by 5 bases and J by 3 bases, with 13 bases between. Germline V lookup: CDR1 SGHVS, CDR2 FQNEAQ. CDR3 in DNA: TGTGCCAGCAGCCCGGACAAGGTCCACACTGAAGCTTTCTTT. This encodes CASSPDKVHTEAFF.